These T cell receptor beta chains were read from a single sample in a study of OX40 agonist ivuxolimab in advanced cancers. Profiling relied on immunoSEQ multiplex PCR, and the TCRdb table lists in-frame clones only, not all of them. The sample shows about 50,000 clones, roughly 90% of them seen only once. The input for sequencing was CD4+ or CD8+ T cells sorted from blood, taken in a trial of the OX40 agonist ivuxolimab. These receptors were taken from an adult with an advanced solid tumor such as melanoma, head and neck, liver or kidney cancer. Each CDR3 is given with its conserved first and last residue. Clone sizes are given selectively: once, few, many, or a class where the clone is expanded.

j_call v_call clone_size cdr3_aa
TRBJ2-1 TRBV5-4 . CASSLTRPYNEQFF
TRBJ2-3 TRBV7-9 once CASSPRQGTSGRWDTQYF
TRBJ1-5 TRBV19 . CASSPEGQGSQPQHF
TRBJ1-1 TRBV29-1 . CSAGDTEAFF
TRBJ1-1 TRBV19 few CASSIRSVSEAFF
TRBJ2-4 TRBV10-3 . CAISEGAGLNIQYF
TRBJ1-5 TRBV5-6 . CASSLVGRGNQPQHF
TRBJ2-1 TRBV28 . CASSFTRVNEQFF
TRBJ2-1 TRBV4-2 . CASSQDSIGLAGNNEQFF
TRBJ1-5 TRBV6-1 few CASSEDRFNQPQHF
TRBJ1-5 TRBV9 . CASSYGLGVDQPQHF
TRBJ2-7 TRBV28 . CASSFIVGRAYEQYF
TRBJ2-7 TRBV9 . CASSVDGFPYEQYF
TRBJ2-3 TRBV23-1 . CASSSEGTSTDTQYF
TRBJ1-2 TRBV2 . CASSEEVGYYGYTF
TRBJ2-4 TRBV27 . CASSPTGDGNIQYF
TRBJ2-1 TRBV7-6 . CASSPADRGRQFF
TRBJ2-4 TRBV6-1 once CASSESGAKNIQYF
TRBJ2-3 TRBV12-5 . CASGREGTDTQYF
TRBJ1-1 TRBV6-5 few CASSYLTGDEAFF
TRBJ2-3 TRBV6-1 . CASSKGQGADTQYF
TRBJ2-1 TRBV11-3 . CASSKGTSGWGEQFF
TRBJ2-3 TRBV7-6 . CASSLVSSGGTDTQYF
TRBJ1-2 TRBV5-1 . CASSLGQGDYGYTF
TRBJ2-1 TRBV11-2 . CASSLRLADSYNEQFF
TRBJ2-7 TRBV7-9 . CASSYRLAGESEQYF